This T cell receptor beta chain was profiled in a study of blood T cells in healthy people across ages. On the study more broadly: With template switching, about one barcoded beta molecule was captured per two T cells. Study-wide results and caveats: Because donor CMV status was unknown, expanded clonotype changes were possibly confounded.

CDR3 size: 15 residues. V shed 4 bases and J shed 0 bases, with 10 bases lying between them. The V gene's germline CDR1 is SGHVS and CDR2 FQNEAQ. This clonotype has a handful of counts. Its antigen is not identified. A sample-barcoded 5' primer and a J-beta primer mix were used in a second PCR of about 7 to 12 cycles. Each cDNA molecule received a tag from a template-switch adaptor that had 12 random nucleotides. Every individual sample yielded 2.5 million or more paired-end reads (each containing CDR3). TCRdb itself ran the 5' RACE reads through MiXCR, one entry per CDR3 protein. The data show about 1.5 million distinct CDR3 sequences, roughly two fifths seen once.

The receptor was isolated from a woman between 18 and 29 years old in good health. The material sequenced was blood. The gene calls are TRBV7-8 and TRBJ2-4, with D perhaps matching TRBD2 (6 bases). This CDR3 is CASSSGVLAKNIQYF. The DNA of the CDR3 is TGTGCCAGCAGCTCGGGAGTGCTAGCCAAAAACATTCAGTACTTC.